Detailed here is one T cell receptor (beta chain). Its antigen is not identified. Germline CDR1 DFQATT, CDR2 SNEGSKA (reference sequence). This CDR3 has 13 amino acids. V dropped 4 bases and J dropped 3 bases, with 11 bases sitting between them. These data are taken from a study of post-analysis software for immune sequencing data. Study-wide results and limits: A few TRBV segments (TRBV5-6, TRBV5-1 and TRBV20-1 among them) occurred more frequently in patients than in controls.

Presence of unique molecular identifiers characterized the TCR beta cDNA libraries. From the PCR reads, TCRdb called clonotypes with MiXCR, one entry per CDR3 protein. The table lists around 700,000 distinct CDR3 sequences, 55% to 60% of them singletons. This receptor was obtained from a girl between 2 and 10 years old with multiple sclerosis. The chain is built from TRBV20-1 and TRBJ2-3; a possible D gene is TRBD2 (6 bases). The specimen sequenced was blood. The CDR3 DNA follows: TGCAGTGCTATGCAAGGAGGGACAGATACGCAGTATTTT. This sequence encodes CSAMQGGTDTQYF.